This entry lists 21 T cell receptor beta chains sequenced from one sample in a study of OX40 agonist ivuxolimab in advanced cancers. Library preparation used the immunoSEQ multiplex PCR assay. TCRdb stores this immuneACCESS table with in-frame sequences only. Part of the clones is absent; in the studies checked, under half of the shortfall reflects unresolved V genes, and no reason is known for the rest. The sample table contains fewer than 95,000 clones; only one count was recorded for 85% of them. Together, the top ten hold about 0.6% of the sample. The sample here was CD4+ or CD8+ T cells sorted from blood, taken in a trial of the OX40 agonist ivuxolimab. Receptors originate from an adult with an advanced solid tumor such as melanoma, head and neck, liver or kidney cancer.

The J gene is TRBJ2-4, the V gene TRBV19; TRBD1 aligns across 9 bases. V lost 8 bases, J lost 6 bases, and 5 bases stayed unmatched. Germline V gene sequence: CDR1 LNHDA, CDR2 SQIVND (reference sequence). The CDR3 is 13 amino acids. CDR3 coding DNA: TGTGCCAGTGGACTGGACAGGGGAAACATTCAGTACTTC. This sequence encodes CASGLDRGNIQYF. Looking up the rest from reference TRBV19 and TRBJ2-4 gives the full variable domain: DGGITQSPKYLFRKEGQNVTLSCEQNLNHDAMYWYRQDPGQGLRLIYYSQIVNDFQKGDIAEGYSVSREKKESFPLTVTSAQKNPTAFYLCASGLDRGNIQYFGAGTRLSVL.

The chain is built from TRBV27 and TRBJ1-2; 9 positions match TRBD1. The CDR3 has 13 residues. The trim removed 6 bases at V and 6 bases at J, leaving 5 bases unmatched. CDR1 MNHEY and CDR2 SMNVEV come from the germline V gene (reference sequence). CDR3: CASSGQGRDGYTF. The CDR3 DNA reads as TGTGCCAGCAGCGGACAGGGGCGGGATGGCTACACCTTC.

The chain is built from TRBV10-3 and TRBJ1-6; D is ambiguous. The germline V gene has CDR1 ENHRY and CDR2 SYGVKD. This CDR3 is 14 amino acids long. V was clipped by 2 bases and J by 10 bases, with 12 bases between them. CDR3 protein: CAISEQGNGSPLHF. CDR3 DNA: TGTGCCATCAGTGAGCAAGGGAATGGGTCACCCCTCCACTTT.

The V call is TRBV2, the J call TRBJ1-2; D is possibly TRBD1 (5 bases). The V gene's germline CDR1 is SNHLY and CDR2 FYNNEI. The CDR3 length is 16 residues. Trimming stripped 0 bases from V and 1 base from J, with 12 bases between. Written as DNA, the CDR3 is TGTGCCAGCAGTGAAGCGGGGGTCGGGGTTAACTATGGCTACACCTTC. Protein: CASSEAGVGVNYGYTF.

The J gene is TRBJ1-3, the V gene TRBV7-8; D is uncertain. The CDR3 has 14 residues. CDR1 and CDR2 from the germline V gene are SGHVS and FQNEAQ. Between the trimmed V and J ends, which lost 1 base and 1 base, there was a span of 5 bases. The CDR3: CASSLVGSGNTIYF. In nucleotides, the CDR3 is TGTGCCAGCAGCTTAGTCGGGTCTGGAAACACCATATATTTT. The variable domain in full, with the rest retrieved from reference TRBV7-8 and TRBJ1-3, is GAGVSQSPRYKVAKRGQDVALRCDPISGHVSLFWYQQALGQGPEFLTYFQNEAQLDKSGLPSDRFFAERPEGSVSTLKIQRTQQEDSAVYLCASSLVGSGNTIYFGEGSWLTVV.

The chain joins TRBV7-8 to TRBJ2-7, with D perhaps being TRBD1 or TRBD2 (5 bases each). The V and J ends lost 1 base and 3 bases respectively, with 10 bases between them. The CDR3 extends over 14 amino acids. Germline V gene sequence: CDR1 SGHVS, CDR2 FQNEAQ. The CDR3 here is CASSLGDGNYEQYF. Written as DNA, the CDR3 is TGTGCCAGCAGCTTAGGGGACGGAAACTACGAGCAGTACTTC.

The J gene is TRBJ2-2, the V gene TRBV5-5, with 8 bases aligning to TRBD1. This CDR3 has 19 residues. Germline V lookup: CDR1 SGHKS, CDR2 YYEKEE (reference sequence). The ends lost 3 bases at V and 0 bases at J; junction bases unmatched: 13. This chain's CDR3 is CASSSISGGEGPNTGELFF. The DNA for the CDR3 is TGTGCCAGCAGCTCAATATCAGGGGGCGAAGGTCCGAACACCGGGGAGCTGTTTTTT.

The gene calls are TRBV7-2 and TRBJ1-5; D perhaps matches TRBD1 (5 bases). Trimming removed 4 bases from V and 1 base from J, with 8 bases in between. The CDR3 has 14 residues. Germline V gene data show CDR1 as SGHTA and CDR2 as FQGNSA. Written as DNA, the CDR3 is TGTGCCAGCAGCTCACGACAGAGCAATCAGCCCCAGCATTTT. Protein product: CASSSRQSNQPQHF.

This chain links TRBV18 with TRBJ1-5, with no clear D. The ends were cut back, 6 bases at V and 3 bases at J, with 9 bases in the middle. Germline V gives CDR1 KGHSH, CDR2 LQKENI. CDR3 length: 13 residues. CDR3 in DNA: TGTGCCAGCTCTGGCTGGTCCAATCAGCCCCAGCATTTT. The encoded protein is CASSGWSNQPQHF.

The genes are TRBV29-1 and TRBJ2-1, with D perhaps TRBD1 (7 bases). The CDR3 covers 13 residues. Germline CDR1 SQVTM, CDR2 ANQGSEA. The CDR3 loop is CSAGQTLYNEQFF. For the CDR3, the DNA is TGCAGTGCGGGACAGACACTCTACAATGAGCAGTTCTTC.

The chain has TRBV5-6 and TRBJ1-2, with 11 bases lining up with TRBD1. CDR1 is SGHDT, CDR2 YYEEEE, per germline. The CDR3 has 14 amino acids. V dropped 4 bases and J dropped 6; count of bases not matched to a gene: 5. CDR3 residues: CASSLGQGAHGYTF. CDR3 coding DNA: TGTGCCAGCAGCCTCGGACAGGGGGCCCATGGCTACACCTTC.

The chain combines TRBV5-6 with TRBJ2-2; D remains unclear. CDR1 and CDR2 from the germline V gene are SGHDT and YYEEEE. This CDR3 has 14 amino acids. V was trimmed by 0 bases and J by 4 bases, leaving 7 bases between them. Here the CDR3 reads CASSLGPFTGELFF. DNA of the CDR3: TGTGCCAGCAGCTTGGGGCCTTTCACCGGGGAGCTGTTTTTT.

This clone was detected only a few times. The V and J genes are TRBV4-3 and TRBJ1-2, with no clear D. Looked up from germline, CDR1 is LGHNA and CDR2 is YSLEER. V was cut by 6 bases and J by 2 bases, with 19 bases left in between. CDR3 length: 16 residues. The CDR3: CASSPHVGRGNYGYTF. The CDR3 bases are TGCGCCAGCAGTCCTCACGTGGGCCGAGGGAACTATGGCTACACCTTC.

This clone was picked up one time. CDR3 sequence: CASSEARGLGEQYF. DNA for the CDR3: TGTGCCAGCAGTGAAGCGCGGGGGCTTGGAGAGCAGTACTTC. The rearrangement uses TRBV6-1 and TRBJ2-7; D perhaps matches TRBD2 (7 bases). V was pared by 0 bases and J by 7 bases, with 13 bases between. CDR3 size: 14 residues. The germline gives CDR1 MNHNS, CDR2 SASEGT.

V is TRBV11-1 and J is TRBJ2-3; 10 positions agree with TRBD2. The CDR3 runs 16 residues. Germline CDR1 and CDR2: SGHAT and FQDESV (reference sequence). Unmatched junction bases numbered 9, after V lost 3 bases and J lost 6 bases. For the CDR3, the DNA is TGTGCCAGCAGCTTCGAGCGGGGGGGCGGTGGTGATACGCAGTATTTT. This gives the protein CASSFERGGGGDTQYF. The variable domain in full, completed from reference TRBV11-1 and TRBJ2-3, reads EAEVAQSPRYKITEKSQAVAFWCDPISGHATLYWYRQILGQGPELLVQFQDESVVDDSQLPKDRFSAERLKGVDSTLKIQPAELGDSAMYLCASSFERGGGGDTQYFGPGTRLTVL.

The V gene is TRBV4-1, the J gene TRBJ2-2; TRBD1 matches 9 bases. The trim removed 4 bases at V and 7 bases at J, leaving 10 bases unmatched. The CDR3 covers 16 residues. Germline CDR1 and CDR2: MGHRA and YSYEKL. CDR3 coding DNA: TGCGCCAGCAGCCCCGTTCCCGGGACAGGGTTCGGGGAGCTGTTTTTT. This translates into CASSPVPGTGFGELFF.

The rearrangement links TRBV6-1 to TRBJ2-7, with TRBD1 identical over 9 bases. J gave up 3 bases and V 5 bases, and 5 bases lay outside the gene matches. The CDR3 is 14 amino acids. Germline CDR1 is MNHNS and CDR2 is SASEGT. This CDR3 is CASSSQGAFYEQYF. The DNA of the CDR3 is TGTGCCAGCAGTTCACAGGGGGCCTTCTACGAGCAGTACTTC.

The chain uses TRBV10-2 and TRBJ1-3, with D perhaps TRBD1 (6 bases). Trimming cost V 2 bases and J 7 bases, with 15 bases left between them. CDR3 length: 15 amino acids. From germline, CDR1 is WSHSY and CDR2 SAAADI. CDR3 in amino acids: CASSEMGAESNTIYF. The CDR3 bases are TGCGCCAGCAGTGAGATGGGGGCTGAGTCGAACACCATATATTTT.

This chain uses TRBV29-1 with TRBJ2-1; 9 positions agree with TRBD2. CDR3 length: 16 amino acids. The germline gives CDR1 SQVTM, CDR2 ANQGSEA. The V and J ends lost 0 bases and 4 bases, in that order; junction bases with no gene match: 7. CDR3 sequence (DNA): TGCAGCGTTGAAGATCTCGGACTAGCGATTTACAATGAGCAGTTCTTC. Its protein product is CSVEDLGLAIYNEQFF.

The V gene is TRBV7-3, the J gene TRBJ2-2; TRBD1 aligns across 10 bases. The germline V gene has CDR1 SGHTA and CDR2 FQGTGA. CDR3 length: 16 residues. Losses at the gene ends were 6 bases for V and 6 bases for J; bases not matched to a gene: 10. The CDR3 is CASRQKGQGLPGELFF. CDR3 coding DNA: TGTGCCAGCAGGCAAAAGGGACAGGGGCTCCCCGGGGAGCTGTTTTTT. Full variable domain (rest looked up from reference TRBV7-3 and TRBJ2-2): GAGVSQTPSNKVTEKGKYVELRCDPISGHTALYWYRQSLGQGPEFLIYFQGTGAADDSGLPNDRFFAVRPEGSVSTLKIQRTERGDSAVYLCASRQKGQGLPGELFFGEGSRLTVL.

The chain employs TRBV5-1 and TRBJ1-4; D not certain. Trimming removed 8 bases from V and 1 base from J, with 12 bases in between. Germline V gene lookup returns CDR1 SGHRS and CDR2 YFSETQ. The CDR3 length is 14 residues. The CDR3 region is CASPRLVTNEKLFF. Written as DNA, the CDR3 is TGCGCCAGTCCTCGACTTGTAACTAATGAAAAACTGTTTTTT.